This entry lists 22 T cell receptor beta chains sequenced from one sample in a study of cytomegalovirus exposure and HLA in healthy donors. Researchers ran the PCR with 60 Vbeta and 13 Jbeta primers. This table comes from immunoSEQ multiplex PCR, and its TCRdb copy is limited to in-frame clones, with some not included. The table has 150,000 to 200,000 clones, 84% seen once. Sequencing was performed on PBMCs. The receptors were sampled from a boy aged 2 to 9 in good health and CMV-seronegative.

The rearrangement uses TRBV27 and TRBJ2-1; D might be TRBD2 (6 bases). This CDR3 comprises 17 residues. The germline V gene has CDR1 MNHEY and CDR2 SMNVEV (reference sequence). V gave up 6 bases and J gave up 0 bases, with 18 bases separating them. CDR3 loop: CASRLELAPSSYNEQFF. CDR3 sequence (DNA): TGTGCCAGCAGGCTCGAACTAGCACCATCCTCCTACAATGAGCAGTTCTTC.

V usage is TRBV18 and J usage is TRBJ1-5; D gene unclear. Looked up from germline, CDR1 is KGHSH and CDR2 is LQKENI. The CDR3 totals 13 residues. V was clipped by 1 base and J by 5 bases, with 6 bases between them. The CDR3 DNA reads TGTGCCAGCTCACCACGGGAGGATCAGCCCCAGCATTTT. This translates into CASSPREDQPQHF. Variable domain in full (rest from reference TRBV18 and TRBJ1-5): NAGVMQNPRHLVRRRGQEARLRCSPMKGHSHVYWYRQLPEEGLKFMVYLQKENIIDESGMPKERFSAEFPKEGPSILRIQQVVRGDSAAYFCASSPREDQPQHFGDGTRLSIL.

The chain recombines TRBV9 with TRBJ2-1, with a possible D match to TRBD2 (6 bases). Per the germline V gene, CDR1 is SGDLS and CDR2 is YYNGEE. The CDR3 consists of 16 residues. Trimming removed 4 bases at V and 1 base at J, with 15 bases between. CDR3 in amino acids: CASSLASQPSYNEQFF. As DNA, the CDR3 is TGTGCCAGCAGCCTAGCGAGTCAACCTTCCTACAATGAGCAGTTCTTC.

In this sample, this clone turned up once. Other DNA sequences within the sample encode an identical CDR3. The rearrangement joins TRBV10-3 to TRBJ1-5; 8 nucleotides agree with TRBD1. In germline, CDR1 is ENHRY, CDR2 SYGVKD. Trimming removed 6 bases from V and 2 bases from J; junction bases left unmatched: 3. This CDR3 region has 14 residues. CDR3 amino acids: CAISPGQGNQPQHF. In nucleotides, the CDR3 is TGTGCCATCAGCCCGGGACAGGGCAATCAGCCCCAGCATTTT.

The V gene is TRBV5-1, the J gene TRBJ2-3; TRBD2 matches at 10 bases. The CDR3 covers 17 residues. Unmatched junction bases numbered 8, after V lost 0 bases and J lost 4 bases. Germline CDR1 and CDR2: SGHRS and YFSETQ. CDR3 sequence: CASSLVPASGSPDTQYF. Here the CDR3 DNA reads TGCGCCAGCAGCTTGGTCCCCGCTAGCGGGAGCCCAGATACGCAGTATTTT.

The rearrangement uses TRBV25-1 and TRBJ2-6, with D unresolved. The CDR3 is made up of 16 amino acids. Trimming cost V 1 base and J 0 bases, with 7 bases left between them. Germline V gene data show CDR1 as MGHDK and CDR2 as SYGVNS. This CDR3 is CASSEFPSSGANVLTF. The CDR3 region has the DNA TGTGCCAGCAGTGAATTCCCCAGCTCTGGGGCCAACGTCCTGACTTTC.

V usage is TRBV19 and J usage is TRBJ1-5; 8 nucleotides match TRBD1. Germline V gene data show CDR1 as LNHDA and CDR2 as SQIVND (reference sequence). CDR3 size: 17 residues. After removal of 5 bases from V and 0 bases from J, the junction contained 9 bases not matched to a gene. CDR3: CASSAWTGLNSNQPQHF. The CDR3 nucleotides are TGTGCCAGTAGTGCTTGGACAGGGTTGAATAGCAATCAGCCCCAGCATTTT.

The genes are TRBV5-1 and TRBJ2-1, with 9 bases aligning to TRBD2. Germline loops: CDR1 SGHRS, CDR2 YFSETQ. Trimming removed 1 base from V and 3 bases from J; junction bases left unmatched: 5. This CDR3 spans 16 amino acids. The CDR3 sequence is CASSLLSGSGYNEQFF. CDR3 sequence (DNA): TGCGCCAGCAGCTTGCTTAGCGGGAGCGGCTACAATGAGCAGTTCTTC.

The V call is TRBV6-5, the J call TRBJ1-5, with D uncertain. The CDR3 is 14 amino acids. Trimming left V 0 bases short and J 5 bases short, with 8 bases between. The germline CDR1 and CDR2 sequences are MNHEY and SVGAGI. CDR3 protein: CASSYSPRYQPQHF. The DNA for the CDR3 is TGTGCCAGCAGTTACTCCCCGAGATATCAGCCCCAGCATTTT.

The J gene is TRBJ1-2, the V gene TRBV28, with 9 positions matching TRBD1. This CDR3 contains 14 residues. Germline trimming cut 5 bases from V and 4 bases from J; bases unmatched to any gene: 5. In germline, CDR1 is MDHEN, CDR2 SYDVKM. The CDR3 region has the DNA TGTGCCAGCAGTGGGACAGGGAGCGTCTATGGCTACACCTTC. Its protein is CASSGTGSVYGYTF.

The chain links TRBV4-1 to TRBJ2-7; the match to TRBD1 covers 11 bases. The CDR3 is 17 residues long. CDR1 and CDR2 from the germline V gene are MGHRA and YSYEKL. J gave up 3 bases and V 1 base, and 8 bases lay outside the gene matches. Written as DNA, the CDR3 is TGCGCCAGCAGCCAAGGGACAGGGGGCTACGAGTTCTACGAGCAGTACTTC. As protein: CASSQGTGGYEFYEQYF.

V usage is TRBV28 and J usage is TRBJ2-5; D gene unclear. V lost 7 bases and J lost 3, with 12 bases in between. This CDR3 comprises 13 residues. Looked up from germline, CDR1 is MDHEN and CDR2 is SYDVKM. CDR3 loop: CASTPARKETQYF. The DNA for the CDR3 is TGTGCCAGCACCCCGGCGAGGAAAGAGACCCAGTACTTC. Supplemented by reference TRBV28 and TRBJ2-5, the full variable domain reads DVKVTQSSRYLVKRTGEKVFLECVQDMDHENMFWYRQDPGLGLRLIYFSYDVKMKEKGDIPEGYSVSREKKERFSLILESASTNQTSMYLCASTPARKETQYFGPGTRLLVL.

The V gene is TRBV19, the J gene TRBJ2-2; the D gene is possibly TRBD1 (6 bases). Germline-derived CDR1 and CDR2 are LNHDA and SQIVND (reference sequence). CDR3 size: 14 residues. The V end lost 6 bases, the J end lost 1 base, and 9 bases lay between the germline ends. CDR3 region: CASSGTLNTGELFF. The CDR3 DNA is TGTGCCAGTAGCGGGACACTGAACACCGGGGAGCTGTTTTTT.

The chain couples TRBV29-1 to TRBJ1-5, with D possibly matching TRBD1 (6 bases). V lost 6 bases to trimming and J lost 4 bases, with 13 bases between them. There are 13 residues in the CDR3. The germline CDR1 and CDR2 sequences are SQVTM and ANQGSEA. CDR3 sequence reads: CSVRGGHNQPQHF. Here the CDR3 DNA reads TGCAGCGTCCGTGGGGGCCATAATCAGCCCCAGCATTTT. The variable domain in full, with the rest retrieved from reference TRBV29-1 and TRBJ1-5, is SAVISQKPSRDICQRGTSLTIQCQVDSQVTMMFWYRQQPGQSLTLIATANQGSEATYESGFVIDKFPISRPNLTFSTLTVSNMSPEDSSIYLCSVRGGHNQPQHFGDGTRLSIL.

This clone appeared a few times. V gene TRBV28 combines with J gene TRBJ2-3, with 11 bases that match TRBD1. J lost 5 bases, V lost 7 bases, and 8 bases had no gene match. Germline V lookup: CDR1 MDHEN, CDR2 SYDVKM. The CDR3 has 15 residues. CDR3 loop: CASTMDRGLGDTQYF. The CDR3 coding sequence is TGTGCCAGCACCATGGACAGGGGGCTGGGAGATACGCAGTATTTT.

The CDR3 protein is CASSPWLQPQHF. In DNA form, the CDR3 reads TGTGCCAGCAGCCCGTGGCTTCAGCCCCAGCATTTT. This rearrangement joins TRBV5-8 to TRBJ1-5; no firm D call. The CDR3 spans 12 residues. Trimming cost V 4 bases and J 6 bases, with 8 bases left between them. From germline, CDR1 is SGHTS and CDR2 YDEGEE.

In DNA, the CDR3 is TGTGCTAAAGACCTTACTAGCGGAAGCACAGATACGCAGTATTTT. This gives the protein CAKDLTSGSTDTQYF. The genes are TRBV30 and TRBJ2-3; 8 bases align to TRBD2. The germline V gene encodes CDR1 GTSNPN and CDR2 SVGIG (reference sequence). The CDR3 covers 15 residues.

The rearrangement links TRBV15 to TRBJ1-1; D is possibly TRBD1 (5 bases). The CDR3 loop spans 15 amino acids. Trimming cost V 0 bases and J 1 base, with 9 bases left between them. Germline values: CDR1 LNHNV, CDR2 YYDKDF (reference sequence). As DNA, the CDR3 is TGTGCCACCAGCAGAGATGGGGGAGGGAACACTGAAGCTTTCTTT. It yields the protein CATSRDGGGNTEAFF.

The chain uses TRBV14 and TRBJ2-7; TRBD2 might be the D (5 bases). V gave up 1 base and J gave up 3 bases, with 16 bases separating them. This CDR3 comprises 16 residues. CDR1 is SGHDN and CDR2 is FVKESK in the germline V gene. This CDR3 reads CASSQAVGGFVYEQYF. In DNA form, the CDR3 reads TGTGCCAGCAGCCAAGCAGTTGGCGGGTTCGTCTACGAGCAGTACTTC. The full variable domain, with the rest looked up from reference TRBV14 and TRBJ2-7, is EAGVTQFPSHSVIEKGQTVTLRCDPISGHDNLYWYRRVMGKEIKFLLHFVKESKQDESGMPNNRFLAERTGGTYSTLKVQPAELEDSGVYFCASSQAVGGFVYEQYFGPGTRLTVT.

The chain carries TRBV7-6 and TRBJ2-1; 7 nucleotides align to TRBD1. The junction had 4 bases not matched to a gene; V was cut back by 4 bases and J by 4 bases. CDR1 SGHVS and CDR2 FNYEAQ come from the germline V gene. This CDR3 comprises 14 residues. The CDR3 is CASSSPTGYNEQFF. CDR3 in DNA: TGTGCCAGCAGCTCTCCGACAGGGTACAATGAGCAGTTCTTC.

V is TRBV2 and J is TRBJ2-7, with 9 positions matching TRBD2. V lost 0 bases and J lost 5; bases outside the gene matches: 23. Germline CDR1 reads SNHLY; CDR2 reads FYNNEI. This CDR3 has 21 amino acids. CDR3 region: CASSEAPNFSESGLAINEQYF. CDR3 nucleotides: TGTGCCAGCAGTGAAGCGCCAAACTTTTCGGAATCCGGACTAGCGATAAACGAGCAGTACTTC.

This sequence joins TRBV7-9 and TRBJ2-5; TRBD1 matches at 9 bases. The CDR3 covers 17 residues. V lost 2 bases, J lost 2 bases, and 9 bases stayed unmatched. Germline V gives CDR1 SEHNR, CDR2 FQNEAQ (reference sequence). This CDR3 reads CASSLIVTGGLQETQYF. The CDR3, as DNA: TGTGCCAGCAGCTTAATTGTCACAGGGGGCCTTCAAGAGACCCAGTACTTC. The variable domain in full, completed from reference TRBV7-9 and TRBJ2-5, reads DTGVSQNPRHKITKRGQNVTFRCDPISEHNRLYWYRQTLGQGPEFLTYFQNEAQLEKSRLLSDRFSAERPKGSFSTLEIQRTEQGDSAMYLCASSLIVTGGLQETQYFGPGTRLLVL.